One sample yielded the 32 T cell receptor beta chains listed below, sequenced in a study of blood T cell repertoires in COVID-19. Assay: immunoSEQ multiplex PCR; the TCRdb copy retains only in-frame clones and omits some. In the table there are around 400,000 clones, roughly 89% of which are singletons. The sample comprised PBMCs or T cells enriched from blood (not recorded which). Source of these receptors: a young woman who had recovered from COVID-19.

The rearrangement joins TRBV7-8 to TRBJ1-5; 7 nucleotides align to TRBD1. Unmatched junction bases numbered 3, after V lost 1 base and J lost 3 bases. The CDR3 contains 15 residues. Germline values: CDR1 SGHVS, CDR2 FQNEAQ. The CDR3: CASSLGTGINQPQHF. The CDR3 bases are TGTGCCAGCAGCTTAGGGACAGGAATCAATCAGCCCCAGCATTTT. Full variable domain (rest looked up from reference TRBV7-8 and TRBJ1-5): GAGVSQSPRYKVAKRGQDVALRCDPISGHVSLFWYQQALGQGPEFLTYFQNEAQLDKSGLPSDRFFAERPEGSVSTLKIQRTQQEDSAVYLCASSLGTGINQPQHFGDGTRLSIL.

This rearrangement joins TRBV6-1 to TRBJ2-1; TRBD2 might be the D (6 bases). V gave up 3 bases and J gave up 0 bases, with 15 bases separating them. This CDR3 is 17 amino acids long. Germline lookup yields CDR1 MNHNS and CDR2 SASEGT. As DNA, the CDR3 is TGTGCCAGCAGTGACGGGGGATCGCCGAGCTCCTACAATGAGCAGTTCTTC. Its translation: CASSDGGSPSSYNEQFF.

The DNA for the CDR3 is TGTGCCAGCAGCTTACGGGGGGATTCACCCCTCCACTTT. Amino acids: CASSLRGDSPLHF. The chain couples TRBV7-3 to TRBJ1-6, with a tentative D call TRBD1 (5 bases). The CDR3 loop spans 13 amino acids. Trimming shortened V by 2 bases and J by 8 bases, and 7 bases separated the two germline ends. Germline CDR1 and CDR2: SGHTA and FQGTGA. The whole variable domain, remainder taken from reference TRBV7-3 and TRBJ1-6, is GAGVSQTPSNKVTEKGKYVELRCDPISGHTALYWYRQSLGQGPEFLIYFQGTGAADDSGLPNDRFFAVRPEGSVSTLKIQRTERGDSAVYLCASSLRGDSPLHFGNGTRLTVT.

V and J are TRBV6-5 and TRBJ2-3, with a tentative D call TRBD1 (6 bases). V was pared by 7 bases and J by 3 bases, with 14 bases between. The CDR3 length is 14 residues. Germline V gene lookup returns CDR1 MNHEY and CDR2 SVGAGI. CDR3 nucleotides: TGTGCCAGCACCAAGGGGGTTGGGACAGATACGCAGTATTTT. Translated, it gives CASTKGVGTDTQYF.

The rearrangement uses TRBV5-1 and TRBJ2-7; no reliable D call. The CDR3 covers 15 residues. Trimming cost V 0 bases and J 3 bases, with 13 bases left between them. Germline V gives CDR1 SGHRS, CDR2 YFSETQ. The CDR3 reads CASSLEETGRYEQYF. The CDR3 DNA follows: TGCGCCAGCAGCTTGGAGGAGACTGGCCGCTACGAGCAGTACTTC.

This sequence joins TRBV2 and TRBJ2-1; TRBD1 aligns across 7 bases. The length of the CDR3 is 12 residues. V dropped 2 bases and J dropped 10; count of bases not matched to a gene: 2. Germline loops: CDR1 SNHLY, CDR2 FYNNEI. The CDR3 protein is CASSEQGVEQFF. The CDR3 nucleotides are TGTGCCAGCAGTGAACAGGGGGTCGAGCAGTTCTTC.

The chain uses TRBV9 and TRBJ1-5, with unresolved D. The germline V gene has CDR1 SGDLS and CDR2 YYNGEE. This CDR3 is built from 15 residues. Trimming removed 0 bases at V and 1 base at J, with 8 bases between. The CDR3 sequence: CASSVEGGSNQPQHF. CDR3 DNA: TGTGCCAGCAGCGTAGAGGGAGGGAGCAATCAGCCCCAGCATTTT.

The chain joins TRBV14 to TRBJ1-1, with D tentatively TRBD1 (6 bases). CDR1 is SGHDN, CDR2 FVKESK, per germline. V lost 4 bases and J lost 1, with 28 bases in between. CDR3 length: 20 amino acids. The CDR3 loop is CASSPRPGQERLRGNTEAFF. The CDR3 bases are TGTGCCAGCAGCCCCCGACCGGGACAAGAGAGGCTGCGCGGGAACACTGAAGCTTTCTTT.

This clone was seen a handful of times. The J gene is TRBJ2-7, the V gene TRBV5-1; the D gene is possibly TRBD2 (6 bases). The CDR3 is 18 amino acids. V was shortened by 0 bases and J by 6 bases, with 25 bases between the two germline ends. Germline assignment: CDR1 SGHRS and CDR2 YFSETQ. CDR3 loop: CASSLAGSGEPLPGEQYF. DNA for the CDR3: TGCGCCAGCAGCTTGGCCGGGTCGGGAGAGCCTCTTCCGGGCGAGCAGTACTTC.

The J gene is TRBJ1-3, the V gene TRBV11-2; D gene uncertain. The CDR3 spans 14 residues. With 3 bases removed from V and 1 base from J, the gap between germline ends came to 7 bases. The V gene's germline CDR1 is SGHAT and CDR2 FQNNGV. CDR3 sequence: CASSFGQSGNTIYF. The CDR3 DNA reads as TGTGCCAGCAGCTTTGGGCAATCTGGAAACACCATATATTTT.

V usage is TRBV5-6 and J usage is TRBJ1-2; 7 bases fit TRBD1. With 2 bases clipped from V and 5 bases from J, the junction kept 9 bases outside the gene matches. Germline CDR1 reads SGHDT; CDR2 reads YYEEEE. This CDR3 is 15 amino acids long. The CDR3 DNA follows: TGTGCCAGCAGCTTAAAACAGGGGCTCTATTATGGCTACACCTTC. Amino acids: CASSLKQGLYYGYTF.

V is TRBV4-2 and J is TRBJ1-2; possibly TRBD1 for D (5 bases). This CDR3 has 14 amino acids. The germline V gene has CDR1 LGHNA and CDR2 YNFKEQ. V gave up 8 bases and J gave up 7 bases, with 20 bases separating them. The DNA for the CDR3 is TGTGCCAGCGGCCGCGCGGGGGTTGAAACTGGCTACACCTTC. Residues: CASGRAGVETGYTF.

This chain joins TRBV13 and TRBJ2-5, with a possible D match to TRBD1 (5 bases). V lost 0 bases to trimming and J lost 5 bases, with 16 bases between them. Germline CDR1 and CDR2: PRHDT and FYEKMQ (reference sequence). The length of the CDR3 is 16 residues. CDR3 coding DNA: TGTGCCAGCAGCTTAGGAAGGCTCCCAGGGCTGGAGACCCAGTACTTC. It translates to CASSLGRLPGLETQYF. Full variable domain (remainder filled in from reference TRBV13 and TRBJ2-5): AAGVIQSPRHLIKEKRETATLKCYPIPRHDTVYWYQQGPGQDPQFLISFYEKMQSDKGSIPDRFSAQQFSDYHSELNMSSLELGDSALYFCASSLGRLPGLETQYFGPGTRLLVL.

The CDR3 here is CASSYSEFADTQYF. The CDR3, as DNA: TGTGCCAGCAGTTACTCTGAGTTCGCAGATACGCAGTATTTT. The chain links TRBV6-6 to TRBJ2-3; D remains unclear. CDR1 MNHNY and CDR2 SVGAGI come from the germline V gene (reference sequence). The CDR3 runs 14 residues. With 0 bases removed from V and 4 bases from J, the gap between germline ends came to 8 bases.

J is TRBJ1-5 and V is TRBV5-6; 8 bases agree with TRBD1. This CDR3 contains 16 residues. Per germline, CDR1 SGHDT and CDR2 YYEEEE. Germline trimming cut 4 bases from V and 5 bases from J; bases unmatched to any gene: 11. The CDR3 is CASSQGTGTGDQPQHF. The CDR3 region has the DNA TGTGCCAGCAGCCAAGGAACCGGGACAGGAGATCAGCCCCAGCATTTT.

The chain combines TRBV7-3 with TRBJ1-6; D might be TRBD1 (6 bases). Germline CDR1 SGHTA, CDR2 FQGTGA. The CDR3 is made up of 15 amino acids. Trimming stripped 3 bases from V and 4 bases from J, with 10 bases between. The CDR3 bases are TGTGCCAGCAGCTTTACAGGGAATTATAATTCACCCCTCCACTTT. It encodes CASSFTGNYNSPLHF.

This chain connects TRBV10-2 to TRBJ1-4; D is unclear. The V end was cut by 10 bases, the J end by 8 bases, with 20 bases between. There are 14 residues in the CDR3. Per germline, CDR1 WSHSY and CDR2 SAAADI. The chain's CDR3 is CATSGEGPREKLFF. The CDR3 nucleotides are TGCGCCACCTCCGGGGAGGGCCCTAGGGAAAAACTGTTTTTT.

This clone was recorded only once. The chain uses TRBV5-1 and TRBJ2-1, with D hard to call. CDR3 length equals 15 residues. V was clipped by 0 bases and J by 2 bases, with 9 bases between them. Germline CDR1 is SGHRS and CDR2 is YFSETQ. Here the CDR3 reads CASSLVAHPYNEQFF. CDR3 DNA: TGCGCCAGCAGCTTGGTGGCTCACCCCTACAATGAGCAGTTCTTC.

The gene calls are TRBV28 and TRBJ2-7; 7 nucleotides line up with TRBD1. Germline trimming cut 6 bases from V and 4 bases from J; bases unmatched to any gene: 12. Germline CDR1 is MDHEN and CDR2 is SYDVKM. This CDR3 is built from 15 residues. CDR3 sequence reads: CASSLDPLQGYEQYF. The CDR3 DNA sequence: TGTGCCAGCAGCCTTGATCCGCTACAGGGGTACGAGCAGTACTTC.

The chain joins TRBV5-4 to TRBJ2-7; unclear D gene. The germline gives CDR1 SGHNT, CDR2 YYREEE (reference sequence). There are 12 residues in the CDR3. V gave up 4 bases and J gave up 3 bases, with 8 bases separating them. The chain's CDR3 is CASSDAGYEQYF. CDR3 nucleotide sequence: TGTGCCAGCAGCGACGCAGGCTACGAGCAGTACTTC.

Concerning this clone itself: The sample carries other DNA sequences with the same CDR3. V is TRBV9 and J is TRBJ2-7; 9 bases are shared with TRBD2. Germline CDR1 and CDR2: SGDLS and YYNGEE. The CDR3 has 14 residues. The V and J ends lost 2 bases and 1 base, in that order; junction bases with no gene match: 1. CDR3 sequence: CASSVTSGSYEQYF. As DNA, the CDR3 is TGTGCCAGCAGCGTGACTAGCGGATCCTACGAGCAGTACTTC.

Concerning this clone itself: Other DNA variants within this sample encode the same CDR3. The rearrangement joins TRBV5-1 to TRBJ1-1; D perhaps matches TRBD1 (6 bases). The germline V gene encodes CDR1 SGHRS and CDR2 YFSETQ. Between the trimmed V and J ends, which lost 4 bases and 3 bases, there was a span of 13 bases. CDR3 length: 14 amino acids. The CDR3 loop is CASSLGQTYTEAFF. In nucleotides, the CDR3 is TGCGCCAGCAGCCTCGGACAGACCTACACTGAAGCTTTCTTT.

This clone was seen more than once but under ten times. The V and J genes are TRBV25-1 and TRBJ1-5, with D tentatively TRBD1 (5 bases). Trimming cost V 4 bases and J 6 bases, with 19 bases left between them. This CDR3 is built from 16 residues. The germline CDR1 and CDR2 sequences are MGHDK and SYGVNS. The CDR3 protein is CASSGEGSGRIQPQHF. In DNA, the CDR3 is TGTGCCAGCAGTGGGGAGGGGAGCGGGAGAATTCAGCCCCAGCATTTT. The full variable domain, rest sourced from reference TRBV25-1 and TRBJ1-5, is EADIYQTPRYLVIGTGKKITLECSQTMGHDKMYWYQQDPGMELHLIHYSYGVNSTEKGDLSSESTVSRIRTEHFPLTLESARPSHTSQYLCASSGEGSGRIQPQHFGDGTRLSIL.

This sequence joins TRBV28 and TRBJ1-5, with 9 bases fitting TRBD1. Germline V gene lookup returns CDR1 MDHEN and CDR2 SYDVKM. The CDR3 loop spans 17 amino acids. V was clipped by 2 bases and J by 0 bases; unmatched bases: 5. The CDR3 DNA sequence: TGTGCCAGCAGTTTAGGGACAGGGCACCTTAGCAATCAGCCCCAGCATTTT. Protein sequence: CASSLGTGHLSNQPQHF. The variable domain in full, completed from reference TRBV28 and TRBJ1-5, reads DVKVTQSSRYLVKRTGEKVFLECVQDMDHENMFWYRQDPGLGLRLIYFSYDVKMKEKGDIPEGYSVSREKKERFSLILESASTNQTSMYLCASSLGTGHLSNQPQHFGDGTRLSIL.

V and J are TRBV6-5 and TRBJ2-1, with TRBD1 identical over 10 bases. V dropped 4 bases and J dropped 9; count of bases not matched to a gene: 9. Germline loops: CDR1 MNHEY, CDR2 SVGAGI. The CDR3 spans 15 residues. CDR3 nucleotides: TGTGCCAGCAGTTCCGTCCCGACAGGGGGCGGTGAGCAGTTCTTC. Protein sequence: CASSSVPTGGGEQFF.

Only one count was recorded for this clone. The V and J genes are TRBV5-1 and TRBJ2-4; 7 positions match TRBD2. Germline CDR1 is SGHRS and CDR2 is YFSETQ. This CDR3 is 17 amino acids long. With V trimmed by 4 bases and J by 5 bases, 15 bases remained unmatched. The CDR3 DNA reads TGCGCCAGCAGCCCGGTGGGGCGGGAGATGCTGCAAAACATTCAGTACTTC. This translates into CASSPVGREMLQNIQYF.

The chain is built from TRBV15 and TRBJ2-7; D is uncertain. CDR1 and CDR2 (germline): LNHNV, YYDKDF (reference sequence). This CDR3 has 14 amino acids. With 1 base removed from V and 7 bases from J, the gap between germline ends came to 14 bases. The chain's CDR3 is CATSRGSGLGEQYF. As DNA, the CDR3 is TGTGCCACCAGCAGAGGGAGTGGCCTCGGGGAGCAGTACTTC.

The chain combines TRBV7-3 with TRBJ2-3; possibly TRBD2 for D (6 bases). This CDR3 is built from 15 residues. From germline, CDR1 is SGHTA and CDR2 FQGTGA. Trimming removed 2 bases at V and 1 base at J, with 10 bases between. CDR3 protein: CASSLLSGGTDTQYF. As DNA, the CDR3 is TGTGCCAGCAGCTTATTGTCGGGGGGCACAGATACGCAGTATTTT.

The chain links TRBV6-5 to TRBJ1-5, with unresolved D. This CDR3 region has 13 residues. The V end lost 5 bases, the J end lost 4 bases, and 9 bases lay between the germline ends. CDR1 and CDR2 (germline): MNHEY, SVGAGI. The DNA of the CDR3 is TGTGCCAGCAGTCCCTGGCAAAATCAGCCCCAGCATTTT. It translates to CASSPWQNQPQHF.

The chain carries TRBV7-2 and TRBJ1-1; TRBD1 matches 7 bases. CDR1 and CDR2 from the germline V gene are SGHTA and FQGNSA. J lost 7 bases, V lost 5 bases, and 7 bases had no gene match. The CDR3 runs to 13 residues. The CDR3 nucleotides read TGTGCCAGCAGCAACGACAGGGCTTTTGAAGCTTTCTTT. It codes for CASSNDRAFEAFF.

V is TRBV25-1 and J is TRBJ2-3, with 8 bases matching TRBD2. The V gene's germline CDR1 is MGHDK and CDR2 SYGVNS. V shed 4 bases and J 2 bases; nucleotides not matched to a gene: 5. The CDR3 runs 15 residues. CDR3 sequence: CASSVLAGPTDTQYF. The CDR3 DNA follows: TGTGCCAGCAGTGTTCTAGCGGGCCCCACAGATACGCAGTATTTT.

The chain has TRBV6-6 and TRBJ1-2, with D unclear. V was shortened by 7 bases and J by 3 bases, with 12 bases between the two germline ends. CDR1 is MNHNY, CDR2 SVGAGI, per germline (reference sequence). CDR3 length equals 13 residues. The CDR3 protein is CASTDTSDYGYTF. The CDR3 DNA follows: TGTGCCAGCACCGATACCAGCGACTATGGCTACACCTTC.